Included here is one TCR beta chain sequence, with context. This clone has just a few counts. The clone's antigen remains unknown. Base quality data are lacking; no much larger clone is found one base away. From a lookup of the germline V gene, CDR1 and CDR2 are SGDLS and YYNGEE. The CDR3 has 14 amino acids, counting the end cysteine and phenylalanine. This entry keeps only the CDR3 DNA: 42 bases, framed from base 1. Relative to germline, V is 2 bases shorter and J is 8 bases shorter, with 14 bases between their ends. The data derive from a study of a mutant IDH1 vaccine in newly diagnosed glioma (dated by TCRdb to 2020 to 2022). Concerning the study at large: Vaccination started 4-6 weeks after radiotherapy alone, or was given together with temozolomide cycles in the groups whose treatment included chemotherapy. Peripheral blood samples were drawn at six visits, namely V03 (baseline), V05, V07, V10, V12 and V13. Before enrollment, most patients had been given radiochemotherapy with temozolomide as standard therapy, while the rest had received either radiotherapy alone or temozolomide alone. For exploratory analyses, longitudinal TCRB deep sequencing was carried out in about two dozen treated patients wherever samples were available. Of the approximately 30 treated patients, 62.5% were male and approximately 38% were female, and the mean age was approximately 40 years. The week-35 safety follow-up was designated visit V12, and the week-47 end of study was designated visit V13.

In light of the paper, this sample's time point label describes: week 47, end of study. A 20-mer mutant IDH1 peptide at 300 micrograms in Montanide made up each vaccine dose, which was injected subcutaneously together with topical imiquimod. Patients received eight vaccinations in weeks 1, 3, 5, 7, 11, 15, 19 and 23, corresponding to visits V03 through V10. Newly diagnosed WHO grade 3 or 4 IDH1-mutant astrocytomas showing loss of nuclear ATRX were present in the donors. The samples were drawn from NOA16, a multicentre, single-arm, open-label phase I trial in Germany that tested a mutant IDH1 peptide vaccine in humans for the first time. The DNeasy Blood and Tissue Kit was used to extract genomic DNA from EDTA blood for TCRB sequencing. The research as a whole found: The authors noted that analyses of patient blood samples could not be reproduced because of sample limitations. Selection of PBMC samples for TCRB deep sequencing was based on availability. Immune responses induced by the vaccine were seen in approximately 93% of patients across multiple MHC alleles. Pseudoprogression appeared unrelated to alterations in the top peripheral T cell clonotypes detected by TCRB sequencing.

Library creation used the immunoSEQ multiplex PCR assay. Rearranged TCR beta chain sequences were amplified with the hsTCRB Kit following the manufacturer's protocol. TCRB libraries were sequenced on an Illumina MiSeq. The authors processed their data as follows. The proprietary platform of the kit vendor was used for demultiplexing, trimming and gene mapping. Held by TCRdb, this immuneACCESS table contains in-frame sequences only and omits some clones. Under half of the omission traces to an unresolved V gene where checked; the cause of the rest is unknown. V and J calls and clone size are those listed in that table; D and trimming were worked out from the DNA. The sample includes fewer than 95,000 clones, with 81% observed a single time. 4% to 5.5% of the sample lies in the top ten.

Rearrangement joined TRBV9 to TRBJ2-1; a tentative D match to TRBD1 spans 5 bases. This TCR derives from a man in his forties with glioma. The sequences come from PBMCs, collected from a glioma patient whose treatment included an IDH1 peptide vaccine. In nucleotide form, the sequence is TGTGCCAGCAGCGTCTCAGGGAAACTCGATGAGCAGTTCTTC. The resulting protein is CASSVSGKLDEQFF.